This T cell receptor beta chain appears in the sequencing data of a study of a mutant IDH1 vaccine in newly diagnosed glioma. Study-level background: Onset of vaccination occurred 4-6 weeks following radiotherapy alone, or with temozolomide cycles. Patients' prior therapy spanned radiotherapy, temozolomide, or both; most underwent both. Study outcomes and limitations: Evidence of vaccine-induced immune responses was documented in about 93% of patients.

Profiling relied on immunoSEQ multiplex PCR, and the TCRdb table lists in-frame clones only, not all of them. The sample has fewer than 35,000 clones; roughly four fifths are singletons. The time point here: week 35, safety follow-up. All doses held 300 ug of mutant IDH1 20-mer peptide, with topical imiquimod. Each donor presented with a new WHO grade 3 or 4 astrocytoma that tested IDH1-mutant and showed ATRX loss. This clone appeared once. The antigen remains undetermined. The CDR3 is made up of 15 amino acids. The germline V gene encodes CDR1 MNHNY and CDR2 SVGAGI (reference sequence). The input for sequencing was PBMCs, taken from a glioma patient whose treatment included an IDH1 peptide vaccine. The chain uses TRBV6-6 and TRBJ2-5, with 7 bases fitting TRBD1. The J call could be wrong; TRBJ2-7 is a better fit for the DNA end. The receptor was isolated from a man aged 25-45 years with glioma. In nucleotides, the CDR3 is TGTGCCAGCAGACTCGCCCGGACAGGAGGTGGCGAGCAGTACTTC. Encoded protein: CASRLARTGGGEQYF.